This T cell receptor beta chain was identified in a study of blood T cell repertoires in COVID-19. Across the study: Samples taken during acute and convalescent COVID-19 were collected in the United States, Italy and Spain.

This table comes from immunoSEQ multiplex PCR, and its TCRdb copy is limited to in-frame clones, with some not included. The table has about 300,000 clones, approximately 89% seen once. A Seattle source enrolled patients during active infection and followed them longitudinally. The CDR3 has 12 residues. Trimming removed 6 bases from V and 4 bases from J; junction bases left unmatched: 0. CDR1 MDHEN and CDR2 SYDVKM come from the germline V gene. The sample consisted of peripheral blood. The chain uses TRBV28 and TRBJ1-2, with 9 bases lining up with TRBD1. The sequence came from a woman aged 25 to 45 with COVID-19, enrolled during active disease. DNA of the CDR3: TGTGCCAGCAGGGACAGGGGCTATGGCTACACCTTC. Translated, it gives CASRDRGYGYTF.